The clone carrying this T cell receptor (beta chain) was found many times. Antigen unknown. Germline V gene data show CDR1 as DFQATT and CDR2 as SNEGSKA (reference sequence). V was cut by 1 base and J by 8 bases, with 20 bases left in between. The CDR3 loop spans 15 amino acids. This record belongs to a study of blood T cells in healthy people across ages. General study findings and limits: Older individuals had lower TCR beta diversity per million T cells (the decline was roughly linear).

It was roughly 10 milliliters of peripheral blood that were drawn from each donor. The use of a sample-barcoded 5' primer and a J-beta primer mix characterized a second PCR of roughly 7 to 11 cycles. TCRdb reprocessed the 5' RACE reads via MiXCR and lists one record per CDR3 protein. Among 850,000 to 950,000 distinct CDR3 sequences listed, around 30% were seen once. This chain joins TRBV20-1 and TRBJ1-2; D is perhaps TRBD1 (5 bases). The sequence was collected from an elderly woman in good health. Sequenced: blood. The chain's CDR3 is CSARAGTPTGWGYTF. Written as DNA, the CDR3 is TGCAGTGCTAGAGCCGGGACGCCCACGGGATGGGGCTACACCTTC.